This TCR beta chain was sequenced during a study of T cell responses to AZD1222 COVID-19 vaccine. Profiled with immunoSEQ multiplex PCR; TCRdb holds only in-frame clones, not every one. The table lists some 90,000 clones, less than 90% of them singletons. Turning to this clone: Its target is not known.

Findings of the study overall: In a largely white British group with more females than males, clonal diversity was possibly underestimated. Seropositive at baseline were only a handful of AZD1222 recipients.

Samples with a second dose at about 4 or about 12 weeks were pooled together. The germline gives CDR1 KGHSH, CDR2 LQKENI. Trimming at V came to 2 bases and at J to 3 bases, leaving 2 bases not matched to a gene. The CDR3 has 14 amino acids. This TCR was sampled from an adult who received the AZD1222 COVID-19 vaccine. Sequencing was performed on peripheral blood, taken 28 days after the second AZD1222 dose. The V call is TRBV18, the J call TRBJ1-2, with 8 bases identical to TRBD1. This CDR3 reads CASSPAQGDYGYTF. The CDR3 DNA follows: TGTGCCAGCTCACCAGCACAGGGGGACTATGGCTACACCTTC.